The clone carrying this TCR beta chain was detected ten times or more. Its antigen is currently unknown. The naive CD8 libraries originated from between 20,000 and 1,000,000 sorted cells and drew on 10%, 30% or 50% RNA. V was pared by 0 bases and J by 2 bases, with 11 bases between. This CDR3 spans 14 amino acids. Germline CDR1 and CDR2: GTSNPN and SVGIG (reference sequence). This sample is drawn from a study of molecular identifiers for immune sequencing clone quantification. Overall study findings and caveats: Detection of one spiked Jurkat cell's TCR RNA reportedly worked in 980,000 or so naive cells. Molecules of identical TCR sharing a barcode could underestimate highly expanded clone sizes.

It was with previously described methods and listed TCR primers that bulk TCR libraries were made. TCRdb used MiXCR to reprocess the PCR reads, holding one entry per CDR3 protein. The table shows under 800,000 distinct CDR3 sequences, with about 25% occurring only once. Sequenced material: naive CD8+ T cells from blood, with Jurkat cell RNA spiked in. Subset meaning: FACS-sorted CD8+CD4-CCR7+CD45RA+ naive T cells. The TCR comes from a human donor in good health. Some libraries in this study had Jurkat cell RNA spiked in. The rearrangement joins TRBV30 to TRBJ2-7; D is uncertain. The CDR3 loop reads CAWSVLVGTYEQYF. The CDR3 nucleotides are TGTGCCTGGAGTGTACTCGTCGGAACCTACGAGCAGTACTTC.